A single sample gave rise to the 22 T cell receptor beta chains below, sequenced in a study of patients with pleural tuberculosis (TCRdb year 2014). Sequencing was performed on an Illumina Genome Analyzer IIx. TCRdb redid the processing of the public reads, applying fastp at Q25 and MiXCR, and retained in-frame beta chains. Duplicate CDR3 protein sequences are folded into a single record with the most common DNA and genes. This sample is represented by under 65,000 distinct CDR3 sequences; 7.3% of them were singletons. Clones ranked in the top ten supply roughly 17% of the sample. The receptors here all came from a human donor with pleural tuberculosis.

In this sample, this clonotype turned up many times. This CDR3 reads CASSIFGTGLSPGNTIYF. Here the CDR3 DNA reads TGTGCCAGTAGTATTTTTGGGACAGGGTTGTCTCCTGGAAACACCATATATTTT. This chain uses TRBV19 with TRBJ1-3; 9 bases align to TRBD1. The CDR3 runs 18 residues. The V gene's germline CDR1 is LNHDA and CDR2 SQIVND (reference sequence). V lost 3 bases and J lost 2; bases outside the gene matches: 11.

This clonotype occurred many times. The chain combines TRBV12-3 or TRBV12-4 with TRBJ1-1; 9 bases align to TRBD1. The CDR3 contains 14 residues. J lost 4 bases, V lost 5 bases, and 5 bases had no gene match. The CDR3 sequence is CASSLQGAPTEAFF. The CDR3 DNA is TGTGCCAGCAGTCTACAGGGGGCGCCCACTGAAGCTTTCTTT.

This clonotype came up a few times. This rearrangement joins TRBV11-2 to TRBJ2-3, with D perhaps matching TRBD1 or TRBD2 (5 bases each). CDR1 and CDR2 (germline): SGHAT, FQNNGV. This CDR3 has 13 amino acids. The V end lost 5 bases, the J end lost 6 bases, and 12 bases lay between the germline ends. The CDR3 DNA reads TGTGCCAGCAGCCTCGGGACCGTGGATACGCAGTATTTT. Its protein is CASSLGTVDTQYF. The whole variable domain, remainder taken from reference TRBV11-2 and TRBJ2-3, is EAGVAQSPRYKIIEKRQSVAFWCNPISGHATLYWYQQILGQGPKLLIQFQNNGVVDDSQLPKDRFSAERLKGVDSTLKIQPAKLEDSAVYLCASSLGTVDTQYFGPGTRLTVL.

This clonotype was detected many times. V usage is TRBV10-3 and J usage is TRBJ1-3, with no clear D. Germline-derived CDR1 and CDR2 are ENHRY and SYGVKD. The CDR3 runs to 15 residues. The V gene lost 0 bases and the J gene lost 8 bases, with 14 bases spanning the gap. CDR3: CAISESPAAPDTIYF. CDR3 bases: TGTGCCATCAGTGAGTCGCCCGCGGCCCCTGACACCATATATTTT.

This clonotype came up many times. The genes are TRBV29-1 and TRBJ1-5; TRBD1 is a possible D gene (5 bases). The germline V and J ends were trimmed by 4 bases and 4 bases, with 11 bases remaining between them. The CDR3 covers 13 residues. CDR1 is SQVTM and CDR2 is ANQGSEA in the germline V gene. The CDR3 protein is CSVATEINQPQHF. The CDR3, as DNA: TGCAGCGTTGCGACAGAAATAAATCAGCCCCAGCATTTT. Using reference TRBV29-1 and TRBJ1-5 for the parts outside the CDR3, the full variable domain is SAVISQKPSRDICQRGTSLTIQCQVDSQVTMMFWYRQQPGQSLTLIATANQGSEATYESGFVIDKFPISRPNLTFSTLTVSNMSPEDSSIYLCSVATEINQPQHFGDGTRLSIL.

This clonotype has a count of ten or more. The chain uses TRBV28 and TRBJ1-1, with D possibly TRBD1 on 6 matching bases. Germline CDR1 is MDHEN and CDR2 is SYDVKM. The CDR3 extends over 14 amino acids. The V end lost 5 bases, the J end lost 3 bases, and 13 bases lay between the germline ends. This chain's CDR3 is CASSTRQAYTEAFF. In DNA form, the CDR3 reads TGTGCCAGCAGTACCCGACAGGCATACACTGAAGCTTTCTTT.

In regard to this clonotype: A much larger clone differs by one base, so this may be a read error. The J gene is TRBJ2-1, the V gene TRBV7-9, with a possible D match to TRBD2 (6 bases). CDR1 is SEHNR, CDR2 FQNEAQ, per germline (reference sequence). V was pared by 4 bases and J by 10 bases, with 8 bases between. The CDR3 is 11 residues long. For the CDR3, the DNA is TGTGCCAGCAGCTCGGACTACGAGCAGTTCTTC. It encodes CASSSDYEQFF.

This clonotype was counted ten times or more. The genes are TRBV12-3 or TRBV12-4 and TRBJ2-5; 12 nucleotides agree with TRBD2. V lost 6 bases, J lost 4 bases, and 9 bases stayed unmatched. The CDR3 consists of 16 residues. CDR3 protein: CASRPIPGLAGETQYF. The CDR3 nucleotides read TGTGCCAGCAGGCCAATTCCGGGACTAGCGGGAGAGACCCAGTACTTC.

Ten or more counts support this clonotype. This CDR3 reads CASSSLRLGLNTEAFF. CDR3 coding DNA: TGTGCCAGCAGCTCCCTTCGGCTGGGTTTGAACACTGAAGCTTTCTTT. V and J are TRBV7-1 and TRBJ1-1; D is unresolved. TRBV7-1 is an ORF, and what it does is uncertain. Trimming stripped 3 bases from V and 0 bases from J, with 14 bases between. The CDR3 spans 16 residues.

The rearrangement uses TRBV19 and TRBJ1-4; perhaps TRBD1 as D (6 bases). The CDR3 totals 15 residues. The V end was cut by 2 bases, the J end by 6 bases, with 13 bases between. The germline CDR1 and CDR2 sequences are LNHDA and SQIVND (reference sequence). This CDR3 reads CASSIPQGIDEKLFF. The CDR3 nucleotides are TGTGCCAGTAGTATACCCCAGGGGATAGATGAAAAACTGTTTTTT. The whole variable domain, filled in from reference TRBV19 and TRBJ1-4, reads DGGITQSPKYLFRKEGQNVTLSCEQNLNHDAMYWYRQDPGQGLRLIYYSQIVNDFQKGDIAEGYSVSREKKESFPLTVTSAQKNPTAFYLCASSIPQGIDEKLFFGSGTQLSVL.

This clonotype was observed a handful of times. The chain carries TRBV20-1 and TRBJ2-6, with D unresolved. Germline values: CDR1 DFQATT, CDR2 SNEGSKA (reference sequence). Trimming pared 0 bases from V and 5 bases from J, leaving 8 bases between. The CDR3 length is 14 residues. The CDR3 reads CSARDSGRANVLTF. DNA for the CDR3: TGCAGTGCTAGAGACTCGGGTAGGGCCAACGTCCTGACTTTC.

This clonotype was counted at least ten times. The V and J genes are TRBV6-2 or TRBV6-3 and TRBJ2-7; D gene uncertain. Germline loops: CDR1 MNHEY, CDR2 SVGEGT. V lost 5 bases and J lost 7, with 9 bases in between. The CDR3 has 11 residues. In DNA, the CDR3 is TGTGCCAGCAGTCCCCATCTGGAGCAGTACGTC. It encodes CASSPHLEQYV.

This clonotype was seen ten or more times. The chain links TRBV2 to TRBJ1-5; D uncertain. CDR1 and CDR2 (germline): SNHLY, FYNNEI. Trimming removed 5 bases from V and 7 bases from J, with 9 bases in between. The CDR3 covers 12 residues. The CDR3, as DNA: TGTGCCAGCAGTCCGGACGGACAGCCCCAGCATTTT. Encoded protein: CASSPDGQPQHF. Full variable domain (rest looked up from reference TRBV2 and TRBJ1-5): EPEVTQTPSHQVTQMGQEVILRCVPISNHLYFYWYRQILGQKVEFLVSFYNNEISEKSEIFDDQFSVERPDGSNFTLKIRSTKLEDSAMYFCASSPDGQPQHFGDGTRLSIL.

The CDR3 DNA follows: TGTGCCACCCCCCGGGACGGTCTTAATGAAAAACTGTTTTTT. Translated, it gives CATPRDGLNEKLFF. The chain carries TRBV19 and TRBJ1-4; perhaps TRBD1 as D (5 bases). This CDR3 comprises 14 residues. Trimming took 10 bases from V and 4 from J, leaving 16 bases between them. Germline V lookup: CDR1 LNHDA, CDR2 SQIVND (reference sequence).

The table lists this clonotype with many counts. V gene TRBV7-6 combines with J gene TRBJ2-3, with no clear D. The germline CDR1 and CDR2 sequences are SGHVS and FNYEAQ. The CDR3 is made up of 16 amino acids. Trimming left V 1 base short and J 4 bases short, with 15 bases between. Here the CDR3 reads CASSLVTGVSADTQYF. CDR3 DNA sequence: TGTGCCAGCAGCTTAGTCACGGGTGTCTCCGCAGATACGCAGTATTTT.

This clonotype was seen repeatedly, ten times or more. This chain joins TRBV18 and TRBJ1-1; D is unresolved. V was shortened by 6 bases and J by 5 bases, with 16 bases between the two germline ends. Germline CDR1 is KGHSH and CDR2 is LQKENI. The length of the CDR3 is 14 residues. The CDR3 bases are TGTGCCAGCTCCGTAATCGCAGGAGAGACTGAAGCTTTCTTT. The encoded protein is CASSVIAGETEAFF.

This clonotype came up many times. Here the CDR3 reads CSVERGGSYEQYF. CDR3 nucleotides: TGCAGCGTAGAACGCGGGGGCTCCTACGAGCAGTACTTC. The chain combines TRBV20-1 with TRBJ2-7, with 7 bases fitting TRBD2. Germline-derived CDR1 and CDR2 are DFQATT and SNEGSKA (reference sequence). The CDR3 runs 13 residues.

The table lists this clonotype with many counts. This chain uses TRBV11-2 with TRBJ2-2; D gene ambiguous. Trimming cost V 6 bases and J 1 base, with 9 bases left between them. The CDR3 runs to 14 residues. The germline CDR1 and CDR2 sequences are SGHAT and FQNNGV. Here the CDR3 DNA reads TGTGCCAGCAGGCCCCTTAGGAACACCGGGGAGCTGTTTTTT. It specifies CASRPLRNTGELFF.

This clonotype was observed many times. The chain recombines TRBV12-5 with TRBJ2-3, with TRBD1 as a possible D gene (5 bases). Germline CDR1 LGHNT, CDR2 FRNRAP. Deletions cut 1 base from V and 1 base from J, with 6 bases between. CDR3 length: 14 residues. The CDR3 DNA reads as TGTGCTAGTGGTTTGGAGGGGCGCACAGATACGCAGTATTTT. Protein product: CASGLEGRTDTQYF.

There are a few counts of this clonotype. One base away lies a much larger clone, so this may be a sequencing read error. This CDR3 is missing its conserved last phenylalanine or tryptophan, likely due to a read error. The V and J genes are TRBV20-1 and TRBJ2-1, with unresolved D. Trimming shortened V by 5 bases and J by 1 base, and 9 bases separated the two germline ends. CDR1 and CDR2 from the germline V gene are DFQATT and SNEGSKA (reference sequence). This CDR3 is 13 amino acids long. The CDR3 reads CSALGNSYNEQFL. CDR3 DNA sequence: TGCAGTGCTCTCGGAAATTCCTACAATGAGCAGTTCCTC.

This clonotype was observed once. A much larger clone differs by one base, so this may be a read error. J is TRBJ1-1 and V is TRBV11-1; no firm D call. This CDR3 region has 15 residues. Trimming stripped 8 bases from V and 0 bases from J, with 16 bases between. In germline, CDR1 is SGHAT, CDR2 FQDESV (reference sequence). CDR3 protein: CASDHRGVMNTEAFF. In nucleotides, the CDR3 is TGTGCCAGCGACCACCGCGGGGTTATGAACACTGAAGCTTTCTTT. The variable domain in full, with the rest retrieved from reference TRBV11-1 and TRBJ1-1, is EAEVAQSPRYKITEKSQAVAFWCDPISGHATLYWYRQILGQGPELLVQFQDESVVDDSQLPKDRFSAERLKGVDSTLKIQPAELGDSAMYLCASDHRGVMNTEAFFGQGTRLTVV.

This clonotype was recorded at least ten times. This chain uses TRBV11-2 with TRBJ2-5; D unclear. V was trimmed by 4 bases and J by 2 bases, leaving 8 bases between them. The CDR3 is 13 residues long. Germline V CDR1 and CDR2: SGHAT, FQNNGV. The CDR3 spells CASSSPQQETQYF. The CDR3 DNA sequence: TGTGCCAGCAGCTCACCCCAGCAAGAGACCCAGTACTTC. The full variable domain, in which reference TRBV11-2 and TRBJ2-5 provide the parts outside the CDR3, is EAGVAQSPRYKIIEKRQSVAFWCNPISGHATLYWYQQILGQGPKLLIQFQNNGVVDDSQLPKDRFSAERLKGVDSTLKIQPAKLEDSAVYLCASSSPQQETQYFGPGTRLLVL.